The 23 T cell receptor beta chains below come from one sample, sequenced in a study of control samples from healthy donors and cancer patients. The data were produced by immunoSEQ multiplex PCR, yet TCRdb's version contains in-frame clones alone and is incomplete. The table lists nearly 35,000 clones, 85% to 95% of them singletons. Sequenced sample: PBMCs. These TCRs come from a man aged 40-49 years with colorectal cancer.

The chain uses TRBV24-1 and TRBJ2-1, with 7 bases identical to TRBD1. Per germline, CDR1 KGHDR and CDR2 SFDVKD. The CDR3 is 14 residues long. V dropped 6 bases and J dropped 8; count of bases not matched to a gene: 9. The CDR3 loop reads CATSRPGGRDEQFF. The CDR3, as DNA: TGTGCCACCAGTCGGCCAGGGGGTAGGGATGAGCAGTTCTTC.

The chain couples TRBV19 to TRBJ1-3; D is ambiguous. The length of the CDR3 is 13 residues. The germline V and J ends were trimmed by 5 bases and 0 bases, with 5 bases remaining between them. The germline gives CDR1 LNHDA, CDR2 SQIVND (reference sequence). For the CDR3, the DNA is TGTGCCAGTAGTGGGTTCTCTGGAAACACCATATATTTT. It specifies CASSGFSGNTIYF.

The chain recombines TRBV7-9 with TRBJ1-1; D ambiguous. Deletions cut 1 base from V and 2 bases from J, with 8 bases between. Germline V gene data show CDR1 as SEHNR and CDR2 as FQNEAQ (reference sequence). The CDR3 runs 14 residues. DNA of the CDR3: TGTGCCAGCAGCTTAGTTACAAGAAACACTGAAGCTTTCTTT. Its translation is CASSLVTRNTEAFF.

Here the CDR3 reads CASSSQRGTDTQYF. The CDR3 nucleotides read TGTGCCAGCAGCTCCCAGAGGGGCACAGATACGCAGTATTTT. The chain employs TRBV13 and TRBJ2-3; tentatively, D is TRBD2 (5 bases). Germline V gene data show CDR1 as PRHDT and CDR2 as FYEKMQ (reference sequence). Deletions cut 4 bases from V and 1 base from J, with 9 bases between. There are 14 residues in the CDR3.

The rearrangement uses TRBV5-4 and TRBJ2-7; D possibly corresponds to TRBD2 (5 bases). The CDR3 totals 14 residues. Trimming stripped 0 bases from V and 2 bases from J, with 9 bases between. Germline V gives CDR1 SGHNT, CDR2 YYREEE (reference sequence). For the CDR3, the DNA is TGTGCCAGCAGCTTGGATGGGAGCCCCTACGAGCAGTACTTC. Its protein product is CASSLDGSPYEQYF.

The V gene is TRBV7-9, the J gene TRBJ1-2, with no clear D. CDR1 is SEHNR and CDR2 is FQNEAQ in the germline V gene (reference sequence). Trimming shortened V by 0 bases and J by 3 bases, and 8 bases separated the two germline ends. There are 14 residues in the CDR3. CDR3 bases: TGTGCCAGCAGCTTAGCCGGCACATACTATGGCTACACCTTC. Protein product: CASSLAGTYYGYTF.

The chain couples TRBV3-1 (or the pseudogene TRBV3-2) to TRBJ1-2, with 8 positions matching TRBD1. CDR3 length equals 15 residues. J gave up 10 bases and V 4 bases, and 14 bases lay outside the gene matches. The V gene's germline CDR1 is LGHDT and CDR2 YNNKEL (reference sequence). The CDR3: CASSPTPGGQSAYTF. The CDR3 nucleotides are TGTGCCAGCAGCCCAACCCCAGGGGGCCAATCTGCCTACACCTTC.

The J gene is TRBJ1-2, the V gene TRBV9; no reliable D call. The V end was cut by 3 bases, the J end by 4 bases, with 10 bases between. Germline CDR1 is SGDLS and CDR2 is YYNGEE. This CDR3 spans 13 amino acids. The CDR3 nucleotides are TGTGCCAGCAGCGCCGGCAGATCCTATGGCTACACCTTC. It is translated as CASSAGRSYGYTF.

The chain couples TRBV7-3 to TRBJ1-1; D ambiguous. The CDR3 consists of 13 residues. Trimming pared 5 bases from V and 0 bases from J, leaving 7 bases between. Germline CDR1 reads SGHTA; CDR2 reads FQGTGA. As DNA, the CDR3 is TGTGCCAGCAGCACGGCAATGAACACTGAAGCTTTCTTT. Its translation is CASSTAMNTEAFF.

V usage is TRBV18 and J usage is TRBJ2-2; possibly TRBD1 or TRBD2 for D (5 bases each). The V and J ends lost 2 bases and 3 bases respectively, with 10 bases between them. In germline, CDR1 is KGHSH, CDR2 LQKENI. The CDR3 is 15 amino acids. CDR3: CASSPSGADTGELFF. The CDR3 nucleotides read TGTGCCAGCTCACCATCCGGGGCGGACACCGGGGAGCTGTTTTTT.

V and J are TRBV30 and TRBJ1-1; D gene uncertain. This CDR3 contains 13 residues. Trimming took off 2 bases at V and 1 base at J, with 8 bases between the two ends. The germline V gene has CDR1 GTSNPN and CDR2 SVGIG (reference sequence). This chain's CDR3 is CAWSNNKNTEAFF. The CDR3 coding sequence is TGTGCCTGGAGTAACAACAAGAACACTGAAGCTTTCTTT.

The gene calls are TRBV9 and TRBJ2-6; D gene ambiguous. The CDR3 is 14 amino acids. CDR1 and CDR2 from the germline V gene are SGDLS and YYNGEE. V was trimmed by 5 bases and J by 5 bases, leaving 11 bases between them. The CDR3 sequence: CASSTASRANVLTF. The CDR3 DNA sequence: TGTGCCAGCAGTACAGCGTCCAGGGCCAACGTCCTGACTTTC. The variable domain in full, completed from reference TRBV9 and TRBJ2-6, reads DSGVTQTPKHLITATGQRVTLRCSPRSGDLSVYWYQQSLDQGLQFLIQYYNGEERAKGNILERFSAQQFPDLHSELNLSSLELGDSALYFCASSTASRANVLTFGAGSRLTVL.

The V gene is TRBV5-1, the J gene TRBJ1-1; weak D call: TRBD1 (5 bases). The CDR3 length is 11 residues. Germline V gene lookup returns CDR1 SGHRS and CDR2 YFSETQ. The V and J ends lost 0 bases and 8 bases respectively, with 5 bases between them. The CDR3 protein is CASSLDREAFF. The CDR3 region has the DNA TGCGCCAGCAGCTTGGACAGGGAAGCTTTCTTT. The full variable domain, rest sourced from reference TRBV5-1 and TRBJ1-1, is KAGVTQTPRYLIKTRGQQVTLSCSPISGHRSVSWYQQTPGQGLQFLFEYFSETQRNKGNFPGRFSGRQFSNSRSEMNVSTLELGDSALYLCASSLDREAFFGQGTRLTVV.

The J gene is TRBJ2-1, the V gene TRBV5-1; TRBD2 agrees at 11 bases. The germline gives CDR1 SGHRS, CDR2 YFSETQ. The length of the CDR3 is 16 residues. V lost 0 bases, J lost 7 bases, and 6 bases stayed unmatched. The CDR3 region has the DNA TGCGCCAGCAGCTTGGAAACTAGCGGGGGCGGGAATGAGCAGTTCTTC. Its protein is CASSLETSGGGNEQFF.

DNA for the CDR3: TGTGCCAGCAGTTACACCGAACCTAGCTCTGGAAACACCATATATTTT. Its translation is CASSYTEPSSGNTIYF. This chain uses TRBV6-5 with TRBJ1-3; D call uncertain. V was shortened by 2 bases and J by 0 bases, with 11 bases between the two germline ends. Germline CDR1 MNHEY, CDR2 SVGAGI. The CDR3 is 16 amino acids.

The chain is built from TRBV6-1 and TRBJ2-7; D gene unclear. Looked up from germline, CDR1 is MNHNS and CDR2 is SASEGT. The V end was cut by 0 bases, the J end by 2 bases, with 8 bases between. The length of the CDR3 is 14 residues. The CDR3 DNA follows: TGTGCCAGCAGTGAAGCGCTTCCCACCTACGAGCAGTACTTC. It specifies CASSEALPTYEQYF.

This clone has a handful of counts. This chain connects TRBV7-9 to TRBJ1-1; no clear D. CDR1 is SEHNR and CDR2 is FQNEAQ in the germline V gene (reference sequence). Trimming took 5 bases from V and 4 from J, leaving 14 bases between them. The CDR3 has 14 amino acids. The CDR3 region is CASSLGSPTTEAFF. CDR3 in DNA: TGTGCCAGCAGCCTGGGATCTCCTACCACTGAAGCTTTCTTT.

The V gene is TRBV29-1, the J gene TRBJ2-7; 11 bases agree with TRBD1. Per the germline V gene, CDR1 is SQVTM and CDR2 is ANQGSEA. V lost 6 bases and J lost 1; bases outside the gene matches: 8. There are 15 residues in the CDR3. The CDR3 coding sequence is TGCAGCGTAAAACCCGGGACAGGGGGGTCCTACGAGCAGTACTTC. Its protein is CSVKPGTGGSYEQYF.

J is TRBJ2-7 and V is TRBV13; D is unresolved. Germline V CDR1 and CDR2: PRHDT, FYEKMQ (reference sequence). V was shortened by 5 bases and J by 3 bases, with 11 bases between the two germline ends. The CDR3 contains 13 residues. The CDR3 DNA reads as TGTGCCAGCAGCCCTCAAGGGTACTACGAGCAGTACTTC. Its protein product is CASSPQGYYEQYF. The whole variable domain, filled in from reference TRBV13 and TRBJ2-7, reads AAGVIQSPRHLIKEKRETATLKCYPIPRHDTVYWYQQGPGQDPQFLISFYEKMQSDKGSIPDRFSAQQFSDYHSELNMSSLELGDSALYFCASSPQGYYEQYFGPGTRLTVT.

The chain carries TRBV11-3 and TRBJ1-6; D uncertain. V lost 5 bases to trimming and J lost 15 bases, with 20 bases between them. Germline CDR1 reads SGHNT; CDR2 reads YENEEA. This CDR3 is 14 amino acids long. Written as DNA, the CDR3 is TGTGCCAGCAGCAGTGACCCCCCTAATTTGGTCCTCCACTTT. It yields the protein CASSSDPPNLVLHF.

The V gene is TRBV19, the J gene TRBJ2-1, with TRBD2 matching over 16 bases. Unmatched junction bases numbered 10, after V lost 5 bases and J lost 3 bases. From germline, CDR1 is LNHDA and CDR2 SQIVND (reference sequence). CDR3 length equals 19 residues. The CDR3 is CASSPGLAGGRSDYNEQFF. CDR3 nucleotides: TGTGCCAGTAGTCCGGGACTAGCGGGGGGGCGATCGGACTACAATGAGCAGTTCTTC.

The chain joins TRBV30 to TRBJ2-3; D uncertain. CDR3 length: 12 amino acids. The germline V gene has CDR1 GTSNPN and CDR2 SVGIG (reference sequence). V dropped 2 bases and J dropped 8 bases, with 11 bases sitting between them. The CDR3 here is CAWSTPPGTQYF. The DNA of the CDR3 is TGTGCCTGGAGTACCCCGCCCGGTACGCAGTATTTT.

CDR3 nucleotides: TGTGCCAGCAGCCAAGATCGCGGTGCATCGCAGTATTTT. Its protein is CASSQDRGASQYF. The V and J genes are TRBV14 and TRBJ2-3; no reliable D call. CDR3 size: 13 residues. Trimming shortened V by 0 bases and J by 10 bases, and 11 bases separated the two germline ends. The germline gives CDR1 SGHDN, CDR2 FVKESK.